The clone carrying this TCR beta chain was seen a handful of times. V lost 0 bases, J lost 8 bases, and 7 bases lay in between. CDR1 and CDR2 (germline): MNHEY, SVGAGI. This CDR3 is built from 13 residues. This sample stems from a study of blood T cell repertoires in COVID-19. Across the whole study: Italy, Spain and the United States were the sources of the convalescent and acute COVID-19 samples. Sources were T cells, B-cell-depleted T cells, or PBMCs; the material itself was cDNA or gDNA.

Study processing details: For nucleated cells, counts were estimated from reference gene primer amplification. The assay was immunoSEQ multiplex PCR, and TCRdb's table has in-frame clones only and misses some. That table gives V, J and clone size, and the DNA gave D and trimming. The sample has 90,000 or so clones; around 80% are singletons. The sequence was collected from a man aged 55 to 70 with acute or convalescent COVID-19. The sample was peripheral blood. This chain uses TRBV6-5 with TRBJ1-4; tentative D call: TRBD1 (5 bases). For the CDR3, the DNA is TGTGCCAGCAGTTACTCGGACAAGGAAAAACTGTTTTTT. It codes for CASSYSDKEKLFF.